This T cell receptor (beta chain) was obtained from a study of T cell responses to AZD1222 COVID-19 vaccine. On the study more broadly: Second-dose recipients at about 4 or about 12 weeks were treated as one pooled group.

The CDR3 sequence is 18 residues long. The table came from immunoSEQ multiplex PCR; TCRdb's copy has only in-frame clones and leaves some out. The table lists under 200,000 clones, 80% to 95% of them singletons. Points on this clone: Its antigen is still unknown.

Regarding the study as a whole: Donors skewed white British and female; clonal diversity was possibly underestimated.

The chain uses TRBV1 and TRBJ2-2; TRBD2, as called in the table, went unchecked against the DNA. TRBV1 is a pseudogene. This TCR was recovered from an adult in good health. Sequenced material: peripheral blood, taken on day 0 of AZD1222 vaccination. CDR3 DNA sequence: TGCACCAGCAGCCATCGGCTAGCGGGATATTTGGACACCGGGGAGCTGTTTTTT. Its translation is CTSSHRLAGYLDTGELFF.